The clone carrying this T cell receptor beta chain has ten or more counts. The target antigen is unknown. TCRdb used MiXCR to call clones anew from the PCR reads. The table includes some 28,000 clones, around 3.5% detected once. The entire patient cohort was treatment-naive prior to thyroid surgery. This record belongs to a study of metastatic and nonmetastatic thyroid tumors. The J segment lost 2 bases and the V segment lost 5 bases, leaving 14 bases of the junction unmatched. This CDR3 is 16 amino acids long. CDR1 and CDR2 from the germline V gene are DFQATT and SNEGSKA (reference sequence). Whole-study results and caveats: The study reportedly found significantly higher TCR beta diversity in malignant thyroid tumors than benign nodules, in blood and tumor.

This rearrangement joins TRBV20-1 to TRBJ2-5; 7 bases agree with TRBD2. The specimen sequenced was blood. The source of this sequence is a male donor with papillary thyroid cancer or a benign thyroid nodule (not recorded which). Some clones in this sample may be carry-over from other donors' samples. CDR3 bases: TGCAGTGCTCCCACCGCCGGACTAGAGGGGCAAGAGACCCAGTACTTC. Translation: CSAPTAGLEGQETQYF.